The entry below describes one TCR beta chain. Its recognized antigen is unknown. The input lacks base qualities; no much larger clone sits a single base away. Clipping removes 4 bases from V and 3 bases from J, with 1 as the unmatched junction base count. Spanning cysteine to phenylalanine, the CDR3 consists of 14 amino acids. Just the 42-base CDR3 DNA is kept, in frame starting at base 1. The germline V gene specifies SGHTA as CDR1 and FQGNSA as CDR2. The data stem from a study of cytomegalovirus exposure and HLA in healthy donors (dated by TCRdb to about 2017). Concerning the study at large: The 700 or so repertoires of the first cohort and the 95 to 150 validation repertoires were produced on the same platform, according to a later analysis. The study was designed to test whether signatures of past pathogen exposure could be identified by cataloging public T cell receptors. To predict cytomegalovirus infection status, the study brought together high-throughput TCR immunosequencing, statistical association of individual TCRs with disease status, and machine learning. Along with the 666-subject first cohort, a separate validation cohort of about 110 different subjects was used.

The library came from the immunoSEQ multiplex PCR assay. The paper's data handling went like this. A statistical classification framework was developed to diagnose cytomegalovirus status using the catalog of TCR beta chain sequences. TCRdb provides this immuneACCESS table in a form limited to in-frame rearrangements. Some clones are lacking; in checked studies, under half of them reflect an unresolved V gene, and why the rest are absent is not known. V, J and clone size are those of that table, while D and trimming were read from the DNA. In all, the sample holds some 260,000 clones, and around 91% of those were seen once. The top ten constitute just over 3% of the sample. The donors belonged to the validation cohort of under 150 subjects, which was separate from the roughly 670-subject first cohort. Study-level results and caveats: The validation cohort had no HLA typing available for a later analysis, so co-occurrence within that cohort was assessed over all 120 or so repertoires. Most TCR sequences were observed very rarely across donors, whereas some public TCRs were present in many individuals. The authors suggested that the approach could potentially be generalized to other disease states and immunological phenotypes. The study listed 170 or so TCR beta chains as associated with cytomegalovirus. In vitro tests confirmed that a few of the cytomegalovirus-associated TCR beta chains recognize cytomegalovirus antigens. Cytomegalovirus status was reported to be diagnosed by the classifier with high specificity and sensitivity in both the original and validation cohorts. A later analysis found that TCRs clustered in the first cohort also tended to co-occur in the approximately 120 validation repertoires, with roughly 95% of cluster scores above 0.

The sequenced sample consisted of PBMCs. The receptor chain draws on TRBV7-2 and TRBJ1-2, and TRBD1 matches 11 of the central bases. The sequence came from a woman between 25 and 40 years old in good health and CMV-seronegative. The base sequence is TGTGCCAGCAGCTCGGGACAGGGGGACTATGGCTACACCTTC. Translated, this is CASSSGQGDYGYTF.